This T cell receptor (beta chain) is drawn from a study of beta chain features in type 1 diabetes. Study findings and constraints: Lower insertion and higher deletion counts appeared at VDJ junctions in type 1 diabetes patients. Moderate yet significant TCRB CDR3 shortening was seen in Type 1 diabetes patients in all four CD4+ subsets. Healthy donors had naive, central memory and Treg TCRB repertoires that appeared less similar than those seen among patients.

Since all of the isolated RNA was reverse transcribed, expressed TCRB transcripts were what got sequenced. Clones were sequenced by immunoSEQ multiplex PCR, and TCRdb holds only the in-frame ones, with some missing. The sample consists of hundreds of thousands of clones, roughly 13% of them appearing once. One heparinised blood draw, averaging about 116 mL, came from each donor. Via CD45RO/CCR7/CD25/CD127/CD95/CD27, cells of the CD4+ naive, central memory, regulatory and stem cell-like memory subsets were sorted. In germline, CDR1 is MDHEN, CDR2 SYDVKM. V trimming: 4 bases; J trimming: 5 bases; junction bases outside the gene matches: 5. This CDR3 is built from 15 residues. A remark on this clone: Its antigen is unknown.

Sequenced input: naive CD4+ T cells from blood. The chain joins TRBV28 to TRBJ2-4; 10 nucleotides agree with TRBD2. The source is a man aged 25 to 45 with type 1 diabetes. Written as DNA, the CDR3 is TGTGCCAGCAGTTCCCATGGGACTAGCGAAAACATTCAGTACTTC. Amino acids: CASSSHGTSENIQYF.